This T cell receptor beta chain appears in the sequencing data of a study of identical twins. Each cDNA held unique molecular identifiers, and template switching gave it a universal primer site. TCRdb processed the 5' RACE reads anew with MiXCR; each CDR3 protein has one entry. Of around 650,000 distinct CDR3 sequences detected, under 8.5% appear once; the ten largest clones hold over 1.5%. Trimming stripped 6 bases from V and 5 bases from J, with 9 bases between. CDR3 length: 12 amino acids. At least ten counts were recorded for this clonotype. These data are also associated with another study on yellow fever vaccine responses in identical twins.

Sequencing was carried out using PBMCs. This chain uses TRBV12-3 or TRBV12-4 with TRBJ2-3; D is possibly TRBD1 (5 bases). The receptor was isolated from a woman under 30 in good health. The CDR3 region is CASSFRGDTQYF. CDR3 DNA sequence: TGTGCCAGCAGCTTTAGGGGAGATACGCAGTATTTT.